What follows describes a single T cell receptor beta chain. The antigen it binds to is not known. One base away there is no much larger clone; base qualities are not given. Single viable CD3+CD4+CD8-CD45RO+ cells were sorted as memory CD4+ T cells on a FACSAria II. CMV serostatus was determined using a Roche Elecsys assay that detects serum IgG against CMV pp150, pp28, p38 and p52. Once the samples were thawed, total CD4+ T cells were enriched through positive selection using CD4 magnetic microbeads. The samples came from a separate study whose specific focus was interrogating the CD4+ T cell memory repertoire. Peripheral blood mononuclear cells were isolated and cryopreserved according to standard operating procedures, and serum was kept at -80 degrees C. The staining used CD3-PerCP (BW264/56), CD4-APC (RPA-T4), CD45RO-PE (UCHT1) and CD8-Pacific Orange (3B5) antibodies, and Sytox blue was used to exclude non-viable cells.

These data belong to a study of memory CD4+ T cells and cytomegalovirus serostatus (dated by TCRdb to between 2018 and 2021). Broadly, across the study: A total of about 33 healthy Belgian adults, of whom 9 were CMV seropositive and 24 were CMV seronegative, were included in the cohort. To replicate a published TCR-based CMV serostatus classifier, the study sequenced CD4+ memory TCRbeta repertoires from a Belgian cohort whose cytomegalovirus serostatus was known.

Genomic DNA was extracted from sorted cells with the Quick-DNA Microprep Kit. Amplification of TCRbeta DNA was done with the immunoSEQ hsTCRbeta kit, following the protocol from the manufacturer. An Illumina MiSeq instrument was used to sequence the TCRbeta libraries. The original pipeline was this. Once out-of-frame sequences had been removed, a few million distinct TCRbeta sequences were left, which works out to an average of approximately 63,000 per individual. Each individual was scored by the count of 164 previously reported CMV-associated TCRbeta sequences and the total productive distinct TCRbeta count. A beta-binomial model was reimplemented in Python, and scikit-learn random forests with default parameters were trained on data from the US cohort. Classifier performance on the Belgian cohort was summarized as median AUC with percentile confidence intervals over 10,000 bootstrap iterations. The table was pulled from immuneACCESS by TCRdb, which kept in-frame rearrangements only. Such tables lose some clones; where checked, under half of the loss comes from unresolved V genes, and the rest has no known cause. That table gives V, J and clone size, and the DNA gave D and trimming. The sample table shows 50,000 or so clones, and about 83% are seen once. The ten largest clones capture about 2.1% of the sample.

The investigation overall reported the following: Of 164 previously reported CMV-associated TCRbeta sequences, around 70 appeared in the CD4+ memory repertoires, each in one to five individuals. CMV serostatus prediction reached a median bootstrapped AUC of roughly 0.95 with the original framework and 0.91 with a US-trained random forest. Unlike the original study, which covered naive and memory CD4+ and CD8+ populations, the Belgian study sequenced only CD4+CD45RO+ memory cells. The results were read as suggesting that the CMV-associated TCR signature is, for the most part, present in the CD4+ memory repertoire. On the Belgian cohort, the classifier built on the original framework reached a median bootstrapped AUC of around 0.95, with a 95% CI of 0.76-1.00.

CDR1 and CDR2 were assigned from the germline V gene as SQVTM and ANQGSEA. V and J are truncated by 2 bases and 1 base respectively, leaving an intervening sequence of 10 bases. The CDR3 contains 14 residues, cysteine and phenylalanine counted. Of the read, only the CDR3 DNA is kept; its 42 bases are in frame from base 1. The sample taken for sequencing was memory CD4+ T cells from blood. The receptor comes from an adult in good health and CMV-seropositive. This sequence uses TRBV29-1 and TRBJ2-3; possibly the D gene is TRBD2, per 5 matching bases. The CDR3 corresponds to CSVEPGFGTDTQYF. The DNA sequence follows: TGCAGCGTTGAACCGGGATTTGGCACAGATACGCAGTATTTT.